What follows are 28 T cell receptor beta chains derived from one specimen sequenced in a study of blood T cell repertoires in COVID-19. This table comes from immunoSEQ multiplex PCR, and its TCRdb copy is limited to in-frame clones, with some not included. Among under 500,000 clones listed, roughly 87% were seen once. The sample consisted of PBMCs or T cells enriched from blood (not recorded which). The receptors here all came from a woman aged 18-35 years with acute COVID-19.

This sequence joins TRBV4-3 and TRBJ1-1; 7 bases map to TRBD1. This CDR3 has 18 amino acids. Losses at the gene ends were 2 bases for V and 1 base for J; bases not matched to a gene: 13. Germline lookup yields CDR1 LGHNA and CDR2 YSLEER. The CDR3: CASSQSLSRGLGNTEAFF. The CDR3, as DNA: TGCGCCAGCAGCCAATCCCTCTCGAGGGGGCTAGGGAACACTGAAGCTTTCTTT.

The chain is built from TRBV11-2 and TRBJ1-5; TRBD1 matches at 8 bases. This CDR3 region has 16 residues. The V segment lost 0 bases and the J segment 6 bases; nucleotides outside the gene matches: 7. Germline V gene sequence: CDR1 SGHAT, CDR2 FQNNGV. CDR3 in DNA: TGTGCCAGCAGCTTAGATCACGGACAGGGAGGTCAGCCCCAGCATTTT. Translated: CASSLDHGQGGQPQHF.

This sequence joins TRBV2 and TRBJ2-1, with D possibly TRBD2 on 6 matching bases. The CDR3 runs 14 residues. Germline V CDR1 and CDR2: SNHLY, FYNNEI. Trimming left V 3 bases short and J 8 bases short, with 14 bases between. The CDR3 spells CASSDPGLQYEQFF. The CDR3 DNA sequence: TGTGCCAGCAGTGATCCGGGACTCCAATATGAGCAGTTCTTC.

This clone showed up just once. The J gene is TRBJ2-7, the V gene TRBV6-5, with a possible D match to TRBD1 (6 bases). Germline loops: CDR1 MNHEY, CDR2 SVGAGI. Trimming stripped 5 bases from V and 0 bases from J, with 11 bases between. This CDR3 region has 14 residues. In DNA, the CDR3 is TGTGCCAGCAGTCGGACAGATAGCTCCTACGAGCAGTACTTC. It is translated as CASSRTDSSYEQYF.

In the case of this clone: A read error may produce the germline difference seen at one junction end. The V and J genes are TRBV7-7 and TRBJ2-1; D is unresolved. CDR1 and CDR2 from the germline V gene are SSHAT and FNYEAQ (reference sequence). The CDR3 length is 13 residues. The CDR3 DNA sequence: TGTGCTAGCAGCTTAGACATTTACAATGAGCAGTTCTTC. Its protein product is CASSLDIYNEQFF.

DNA of the CDR3: TGTGCCAGCAGCCAACTGGGACAGGGGGCCGGCGGGGAGCTGTTTTTT. Translating it yields CASSQLGQGAGGELFF. The chain is built from TRBV3-1 (or the pseudogene TRBV3-2) and TRBJ2-2, with 12 bases identical to TRBD1. This CDR3 comprises 16 residues. With 2 bases clipped from V and 7 bases from J, the junction kept 5 bases outside the gene matches. CDR1 is LGHDT and CDR2 is YNNKEL in the germline V gene (reference sequence).

The chain links TRBV10-1 to TRBJ2-6; D might be TRBD1 (6 bases). Germline values: CDR1 WNHNN, CDR2 SYGVQD (reference sequence). Trimming pared 5 bases from V and 0 bases from J, leaving 11 bases between. This CDR3 spans 16 amino acids. Here the CDR3 reads CASSPTGSSGANVLTF. As DNA, the CDR3 is TGCGCCAGCAGTCCTACAGGGTCCTCTGGGGCCAACGTCCTGACTTTC.

The genes are TRBV7-9 and TRBJ2-3; 8 bases align to TRBD1. Germline V gene lookup returns CDR1 SEHNR and CDR2 FQNEAQ (reference sequence). J gave up 2 bases and V 8 bases, and 3 bases lay outside the gene matches. The CDR3 is 13 amino acids. The CDR3 DNA reads TGTGCCAGCCACAGGGGGTTCACAGATACGCAGTATTTT. Translating it yields CASHRGFTDTQYF.

The V gene is TRBV4-1, the J gene TRBJ2-1; D possibly corresponds to TRBD2 (5 bases). V lost 1 base to trimming and J lost 3 bases, with 10 bases between them. The germline V gene encodes CDR1 MGHRA and CDR2 YSYEKL. The CDR3 is made up of 15 amino acids. CDR3 bases: TGCGCCAGCAGCCAAGGAACGGGATTCTACAATGAGCAGTTCTTC. Protein: CASSQGTGFYNEQFF.

This chain joins TRBV3-1 (or the pseudogene TRBV3-2) and TRBJ2-7; 8 positions agree with TRBD2. After removal of 0 bases from V and 3 bases from J, the junction contained 7 bases not matched to a gene. This CDR3 contains 16 residues. The germline V gene has CDR1 LGHDT and CDR2 YNNKEL (reference sequence). The CDR3 bases are TGTGCCAGCAGCCAAGAAGGGGTAGCGGGGCGCTACGAGCAGTACTTC. Amino acid sequence: CASSQEGVAGRYEQYF.

The rearrangement links TRBV2 to TRBJ2-3, with a tentative D call TRBD1 (6 bases). This CDR3 has 15 residues. The V gene's germline CDR1 is SNHLY and CDR2 FYNNEI. Between the trimmed V and J ends, which lost 2 bases and 3 bases, there was a span of 12 bases. CDR3 sequence reads: CASSERDTTTDTQYF. CDR3 sequence (DNA): TGTGCCAGCAGTGAAAGGGACACAACAACAGATACGCAGTATTTT.

This clone showed up just a few times. The CDR3 DNA follows: TGTGCCAGCAGTGAATTCCGAGGGGTGGACAGTGTCTATCAGCCCCAGCATTTT. It is translated as CASSEFRGVDSVYQPQHF. The gene calls are TRBV6-1 and TRBJ1-5; a weak D match, TRBD1 (6 bases). This CDR3 contains 18 residues. Per the germline V gene, CDR1 is MNHNS and CDR2 is SASEGT. V was clipped by 2 bases and J by 5 bases, with 22 bases between them.

The chain couples TRBV27 to TRBJ2-1; 9 bases are a match to TRBD2. The CDR3 runs to 16 residues. V gave up 5 bases and J gave up 3 bases; unmatched junction bases: 8. Germline loops: CDR1 MNHEY, CDR2 SMNVEV (reference sequence). The CDR3 here is CASSTRGGLDYNEQFF. The CDR3 DNA is TGTGCCAGCAGTACGCGGGGGGGCCTCGACTACAATGAGCAGTTCTTC.

The V gene is TRBV18, the J gene TRBJ2-1, with 10 bases that match TRBD2. CDR1 and CDR2 from the germline V gene are KGHSH and LQKENI. Trimming at V came to 3 bases and at J to 8 bases, leaving 10 bases not matched to a gene. The CDR3 runs 16 residues. The DNA of the CDR3 is TGTGCCAGCTCACCGCTCCCTAGCGGGAGTCGGGATGAGCAGTTCTTC. Amino acid sequence: CASSPLPSGSRDEQFF. Together with reference TRBV18 and TRBJ2-1, the CDR3 gives the full variable domain: NAGVMQNPRHLVRRRGQEARLRCSPMKGHSHVYWYRQLPEEGLKFMVYLQKENIIDESGMPKERFSAEFPKEGPSILRIQQVVRGDSAAYFCASSPLPSGSRDEQFFGPGTRLTVL.

The rearrangement joins TRBV2 to TRBJ2-3; the D gene is possibly TRBD2 (6 bases). The germline V and J ends were trimmed by 3 bases and 0 bases, with 13 bases remaining between them. Germline assignment: CDR1 SNHLY and CDR2 FYNNEI. The CDR3 has 16 amino acids. CDR3 region: CASSEPGDSSTDTQYF. CDR3 nucleotide sequence: TGTGCCAGCAGTGAGCCGGGGGACTCTAGCACAGATACGCAGTATTTT.

This clone appeared once. The chain is built from TRBV7-9 and TRBJ2-3; maybe TRBD2 (6 bases). The CDR3 runs to 16 residues. CDR1 SEHNR and CDR2 FQNEAQ come from the germline V gene (reference sequence). V was shortened by 0 bases and J by 0 bases, with 10 bases between the two germline ends. CDR3 sequence: CASSLAGGTSTDTQYF. CDR3 coding DNA: TGTGCCAGCAGCTTAGCGGGGGGAACTAGCACAGATACGCAGTATTTT.

This chain uses TRBV2 with TRBJ2-1, with 8 positions matching TRBD2. This CDR3 contains 16 residues. Germline values: CDR1 SNHLY, CDR2 FYNNEI. Germline trimming cut 4 bases from V and 0 bases from J; bases unmatched to any gene: 5. CDR3 region: CASSVVAGGSYNEQFF. The DNA of the CDR3 is TGTGCCAGCAGTGTAGTGGCGGGAGGCTCCTACAATGAGCAGTTCTTC.

The rearrangement uses TRBV7-7 and TRBJ2-3; 9 bases line up with TRBD2. The germline gives CDR1 SSHAT, CDR2 FNYEAQ (reference sequence). The CDR3 runs 13 residues. The junction had 4 bases not matched to a gene; V was cut back by 6 bases and J by 6 bases. The CDR3 loop reads CASSSGRGDTQYF. In nucleotides, the CDR3 is TGTGCCAGCAGTAGCGGGAGAGGTGATACGCAGTATTTT.

This clone was picked up one time. The V gene is TRBV28, the J gene TRBJ2-5; possible D gene TRBD1, 6 bases. The CDR3 sequence is 15 residues long. Trimming cost V 6 bases and J 5 bases, with 19 bases left between them. Per the germline V gene, CDR1 is MDHEN and CDR2 is SYDVKM. The CDR3 loop reads CASRQATGRVETQYF. The CDR3 DNA follows: TGTGCCAGCAGGCAGGCAACAGGGCGGGTTGAGACCCAGTACTTC.

For the CDR3, the DNA is TGTGCCAGCTCAGGGCAGGTCGATGAGCAGTTCTTC. Its protein is CASSGQVDEQFF. The chain links TRBV12-3 or TRBV12-4 to TRBJ2-1, with a weak D call TRBD1 (5 bases). The V end lost 8 bases, the J end lost 8 bases, and 13 bases lay between the germline ends. This CDR3 spans 12 amino acids.

This clone was seen a handful of times. CDR3 protein: CASSIGLQDGHNEKLFF. CDR3 nucleotide sequence: TGTGCCAGTAGTATCGGTCTTCAGGACGGACATAATGAAAAACTGTTTTTT. This chain uses TRBV19 with TRBJ1-4; tentatively, D is TRBD1 (5 bases). Between the trimmed V and J ends, which lost 3 bases and 4 bases, there was a span of 18 bases. Germline V gene sequence: CDR1 LNHDA, CDR2 SQIVND (reference sequence). This CDR3 has 17 amino acids. The entire variable domain, with the rest obtained from reference TRBV19 and TRBJ1-4, is as follows: DGGITQSPKYLFRKEGQNVTLSCEQNLNHDAMYWYRQDPGQGLRLIYYSQIVNDFQKGDIAEGYSVSREKKESFPLTVTSAQKNPTAFYLCASSIGLQDGHNEKLFFGSGTQLSVL.

In nucleotides, the CDR3 is TGTGCCAGCAGTTTAGGCGGGAGGCCGGGCAATGAGCAGTTCTTC. Protein: CASSLGGRPGNEQFF. The V call is TRBV27, the J call TRBJ2-1; 8 bases agree with TRBD2. The CDR3 extends over 15 amino acids. Per the germline V gene, CDR1 is MNHEY and CDR2 is SMNVEV (reference sequence). The V and J ends lost 2 bases and 6 bases, in that order; junction bases with no gene match: 6.

The sample holds a few counts of this clone. The genes are TRBV3-1 (or the pseudogene TRBV3-2) and TRBJ1-2; maybe TRBD1 (5 bases). Trimming took off 4 bases at V and 2 bases at J, with 17 bases between the two ends. CDR3 length equals 16 residues. Looked up from germline, CDR1 is LGHDT and CDR2 is YNNKEL (reference sequence). CDR3 protein: CASSPRWQGKNYGYTF. In DNA form, the CDR3 reads TGTGCCAGCAGCCCCCGGTGGCAGGGAAAAAACTATGGCTACACCTTC.

This clone was detected once. The chain is built from TRBV28 and TRBJ2-5, with 9 nucleotides matching TRBD2. The CDR3 contains 14 residues. The junction had 5 bases not matched to a gene; V was cut back by 4 bases and J by 5 bases. From germline, CDR1 is MDHEN and CDR2 SYDVKM. CDR3 DNA: TGTGCCAGCAGTTCTTTAGCGGGAGTCGAGACCCAGTACTTC. It yields the protein CASSSLAGVETQYF.

The chain combines TRBV2 with TRBJ2-5; TRBD2 is a possible D gene (6 bases). V shed 3 bases and J shed 5 bases, with 13 bases lying between them. In germline, CDR1 is SNHLY, CDR2 FYNNEI. The CDR3 is made up of 14 amino acids. This CDR3 is CASSEERATETQYF. The CDR3 region has the DNA TGTGCCAGCAGTGAGGAGCGGGCTACGGAGACCCAGTACTTC.

This chain uses TRBV10-3 with TRBJ2-5; the match to TRBD2 covers 9 bases. V shed 6 bases, J shed 1 base, and the junction held 3 bases outside the gene matches. CDR3 size: 14 residues. Germline-derived CDR1 and CDR2 are ENHRY and SYGVKD. CDR3 in amino acids: CAIRSSGGQETQYF. The CDR3 region has the DNA TGTGCCATCAGGAGTAGCGGGGGCCAAGAGACCCAGTACTTC.

The rearrangement links TRBV3-1 (or the pseudogene TRBV3-2) to TRBJ1-1, with 8 positions matching TRBD1. Germline CDR1 LGHDT, CDR2 YNNKEL (reference sequence). V was clipped by 5 bases and J by 2 bases; unmatched bases: 4. CDR3 length: 14 residues. The CDR3 here is CASSMGQENTEAFF. The CDR3 nucleotides read TGTGCCAGCAGCATGGGACAGGAAAACACTGAAGCTTTCTTT.

V is TRBV21-1 and J is TRBJ1-2; the table names TRBD1, a call not compared with the DNA. TRBV21-1 is given as a pseudogene. The CDR3 is 12 residues long. The CDR3: CASSKETGPITF. CDR3 bases: TGTGCCAGCAGCAAAGAGACAGGGCCTATCACCTTC.